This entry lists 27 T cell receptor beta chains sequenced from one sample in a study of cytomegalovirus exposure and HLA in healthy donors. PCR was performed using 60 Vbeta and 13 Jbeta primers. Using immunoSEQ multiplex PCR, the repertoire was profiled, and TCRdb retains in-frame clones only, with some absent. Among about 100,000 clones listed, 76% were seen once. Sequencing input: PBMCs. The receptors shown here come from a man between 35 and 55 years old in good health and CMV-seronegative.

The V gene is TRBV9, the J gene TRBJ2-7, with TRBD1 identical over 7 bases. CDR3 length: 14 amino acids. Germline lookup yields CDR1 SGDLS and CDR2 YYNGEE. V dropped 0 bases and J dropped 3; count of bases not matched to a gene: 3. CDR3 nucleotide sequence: TGTGCCAGCAGCGTAGGTAGGGACAGCTACGAGCAGTACGTC. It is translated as CASSVGRDSYEQYV.

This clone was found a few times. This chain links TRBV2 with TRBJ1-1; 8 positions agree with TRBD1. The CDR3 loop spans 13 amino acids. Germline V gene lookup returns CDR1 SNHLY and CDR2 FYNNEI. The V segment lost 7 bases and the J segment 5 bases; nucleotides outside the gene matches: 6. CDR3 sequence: CASKRTGLTEAFF. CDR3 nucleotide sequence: TGTGCCAGCAAACGGACAGGGTTAACTGAAGCTTTCTTT.

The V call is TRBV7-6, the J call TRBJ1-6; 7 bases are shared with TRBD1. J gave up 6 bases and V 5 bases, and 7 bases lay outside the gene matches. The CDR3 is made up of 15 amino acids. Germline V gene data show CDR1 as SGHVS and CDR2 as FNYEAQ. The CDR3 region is CASSRQGLSNSPLHF. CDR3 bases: TGTGCCAGCAGCCGACAGGGACTCAGTAATTCACCCCTCCACTTT.

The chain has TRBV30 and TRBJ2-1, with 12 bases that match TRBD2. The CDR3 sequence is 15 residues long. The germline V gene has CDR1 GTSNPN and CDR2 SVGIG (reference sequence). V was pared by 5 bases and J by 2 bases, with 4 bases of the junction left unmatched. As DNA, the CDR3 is TGTGCCTGGGAACGACTAGCGGGGGCCTACAATGAGCAGTTCTTC. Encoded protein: CAWERLAGAYNEQFF.

This chain's CDR3 is CASSIGTGNTEAFF. The CDR3 bases are TGTGCCAGCAGCATCGGGACAGGGAACACTGAAGCTTTCTTT. The chain couples TRBV7-2 to TRBJ1-1; the match to TRBD1 covers 8 bases. Germline CDR1 and CDR2: SGHTA and FQGNSA. V dropped 5 bases and J dropped 1; count of bases not matched to a gene: 3. The length of the CDR3 is 14 residues.

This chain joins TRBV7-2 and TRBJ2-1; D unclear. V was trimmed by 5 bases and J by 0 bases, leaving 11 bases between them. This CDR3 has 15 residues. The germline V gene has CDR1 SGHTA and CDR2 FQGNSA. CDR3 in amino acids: CASSPSGNSYNEQFF. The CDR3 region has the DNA TGTGCCAGCAGCCCCTCCGGTAACTCCTACAATGAGCAGTTCTTC.

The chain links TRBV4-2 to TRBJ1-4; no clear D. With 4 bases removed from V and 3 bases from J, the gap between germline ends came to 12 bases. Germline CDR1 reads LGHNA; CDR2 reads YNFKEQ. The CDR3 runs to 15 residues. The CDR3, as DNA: TGTGCCAGCAGCCCAGAAGCCGCGGCTAATGAAAAACTGTTTTTT. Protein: CASSPEAAANEKLFF.

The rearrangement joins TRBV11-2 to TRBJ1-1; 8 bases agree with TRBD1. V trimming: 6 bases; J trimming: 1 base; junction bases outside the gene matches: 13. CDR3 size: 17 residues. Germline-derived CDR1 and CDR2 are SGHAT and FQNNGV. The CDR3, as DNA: TGTGCCAGCAGTTTCGACGACAACAGGGGGAAGAACACTGAAGCTTTCTTT. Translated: CASSFDDNRGKNTEAFF.

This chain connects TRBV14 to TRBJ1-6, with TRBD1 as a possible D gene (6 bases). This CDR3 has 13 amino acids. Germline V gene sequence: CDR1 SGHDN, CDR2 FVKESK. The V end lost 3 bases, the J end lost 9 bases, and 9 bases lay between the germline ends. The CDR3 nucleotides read TGTGCCAGCAGCCACACACAGGGTTCACCCCTCCACTTT. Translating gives CASSHTQGSPLHF.

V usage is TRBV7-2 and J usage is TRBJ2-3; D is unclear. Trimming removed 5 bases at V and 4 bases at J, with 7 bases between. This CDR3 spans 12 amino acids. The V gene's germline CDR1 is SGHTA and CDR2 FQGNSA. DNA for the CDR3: TGTGCCAGCAGCCGGGTGGCAGATACGCAGTATTTT. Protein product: CASSRVADTQYF.

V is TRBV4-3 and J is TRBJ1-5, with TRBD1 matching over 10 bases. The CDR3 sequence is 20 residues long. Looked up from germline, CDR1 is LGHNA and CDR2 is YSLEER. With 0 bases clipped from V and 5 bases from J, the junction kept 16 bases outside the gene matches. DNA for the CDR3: TGCGCCAGCAGCCAAGAAGCGGGGTCCGGGACAGGGGATTTGTATCAGCCCCAGCATTTT. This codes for CASSQEAGSGTGDLYQPQHF.

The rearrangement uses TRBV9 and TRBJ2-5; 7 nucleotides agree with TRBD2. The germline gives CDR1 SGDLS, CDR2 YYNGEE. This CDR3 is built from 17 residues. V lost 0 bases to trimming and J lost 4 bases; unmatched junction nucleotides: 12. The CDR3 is CASSVAPGGGLGETQYF. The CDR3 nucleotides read TGTGCCAGCAGCGTAGCCCCGGGGGGAGGTCTAGGAGAGACCCAGTACTTC.

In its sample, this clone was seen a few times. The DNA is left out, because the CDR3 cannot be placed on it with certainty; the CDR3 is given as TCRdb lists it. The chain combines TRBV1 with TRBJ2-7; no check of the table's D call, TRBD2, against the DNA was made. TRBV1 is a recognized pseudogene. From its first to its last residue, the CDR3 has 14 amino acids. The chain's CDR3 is CTSSVAGGNYEQYF.

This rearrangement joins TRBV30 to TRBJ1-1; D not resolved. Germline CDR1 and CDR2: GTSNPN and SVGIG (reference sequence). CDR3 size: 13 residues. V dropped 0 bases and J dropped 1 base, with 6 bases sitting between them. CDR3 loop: CAWSVAENTEAFF. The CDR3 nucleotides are TGTGCCTGGAGTGTAGCTGAGAACACTGAAGCTTTCTTT. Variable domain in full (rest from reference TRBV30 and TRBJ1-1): SQTIHQWPATLVQPVGSPLSLECTVEGTSNPNLYWYRQAAGRGLQLLFYSVGIGQISSEVPQNLSASRPQDRQFILSSKKLLLSDSGFYLCAWSVAENTEAFFGQGTRLTVV.

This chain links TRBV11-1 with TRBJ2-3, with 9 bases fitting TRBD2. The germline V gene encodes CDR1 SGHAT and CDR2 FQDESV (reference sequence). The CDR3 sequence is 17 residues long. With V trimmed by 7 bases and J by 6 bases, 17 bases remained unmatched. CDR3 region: CASNVRGTSSSTDTQYF. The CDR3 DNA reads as TGTGCCAGCAACGTTCGAGGGACTAGCAGCTCGACGGATACGCAGTATTTT.

This chain's CDR3 is CASSLEASGGVSAETQYF. DNA of the CDR3: TGCGCCAGCAGCTTGGAGGCTAGCGGGGGGGTTTCGGCAGAGACCCAGTACTTC. The chain couples TRBV5-1 to TRBJ2-5; 12 bases agree with TRBD2. Trimming cost V 0 bases and J 4 bases; bases outside gene matches: 10. There are 18 residues in the CDR3. The germline gives CDR1 SGHRS, CDR2 YFSETQ.

The CDR3 sequence: CASSGTEQGHSNSPLHF. The CDR3, as DNA: TGTGCCAGCAGCGGAACGGAACAGGGCCACTCCAATTCACCCCTCCACTTT. J is TRBJ1-6 and V is TRBV11-2; maybe TRBD1 (6 bases). CDR3 length equals 17 residues. CDR1 is SGHAT and CDR2 is FQNNGV in the germline V gene. Trimming pared 5 bases from V and 7 bases from J, leaving 21 bases between.

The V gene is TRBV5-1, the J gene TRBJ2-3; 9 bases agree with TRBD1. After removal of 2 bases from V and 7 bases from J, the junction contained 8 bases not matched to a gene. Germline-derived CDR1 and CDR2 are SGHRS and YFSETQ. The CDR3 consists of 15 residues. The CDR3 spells CASSLTQGAYHTQYF. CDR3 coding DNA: TGCGCCAGCAGCTTAACACAGGGGGCTTACCATACGCAGTATTTT.

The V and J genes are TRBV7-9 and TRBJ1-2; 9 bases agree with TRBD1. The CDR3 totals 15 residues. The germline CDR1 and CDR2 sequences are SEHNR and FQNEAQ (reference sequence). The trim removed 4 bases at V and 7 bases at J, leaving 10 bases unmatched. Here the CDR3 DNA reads TGTGCCAGCAGCTGGAACTTACAGGGGGCAGGTGGCTACACCTTC. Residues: CASSWNLQGAGGYTF.

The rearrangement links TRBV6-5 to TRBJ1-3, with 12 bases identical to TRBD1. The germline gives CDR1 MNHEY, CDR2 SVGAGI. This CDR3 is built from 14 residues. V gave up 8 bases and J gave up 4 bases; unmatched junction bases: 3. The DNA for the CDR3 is TGTGCCAGCGGGGGACAGGGGGCCGGAAACACCATATATTTT. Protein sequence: CASGGQGAGNTIYF.

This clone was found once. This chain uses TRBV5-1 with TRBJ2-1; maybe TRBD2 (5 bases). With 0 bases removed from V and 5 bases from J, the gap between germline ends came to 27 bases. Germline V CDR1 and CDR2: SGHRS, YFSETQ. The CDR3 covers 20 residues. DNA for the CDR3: TGCGCCAGCAGCTTGGCCCCCACGGCCGGGGAATTTTGGGCAAACAATGAGCAGTTCTTC. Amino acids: CASSLAPTAGEFWANNEQFF.

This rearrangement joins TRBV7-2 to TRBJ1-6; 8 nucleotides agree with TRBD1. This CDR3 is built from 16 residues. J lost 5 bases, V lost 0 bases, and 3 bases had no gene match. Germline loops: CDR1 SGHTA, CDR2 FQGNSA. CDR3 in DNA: TGTGCCAGCAGCTTAGCCCCGACAGGGGATAATTCACCCCTCCACTTT. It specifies CASSLAPTGDNSPLHF.

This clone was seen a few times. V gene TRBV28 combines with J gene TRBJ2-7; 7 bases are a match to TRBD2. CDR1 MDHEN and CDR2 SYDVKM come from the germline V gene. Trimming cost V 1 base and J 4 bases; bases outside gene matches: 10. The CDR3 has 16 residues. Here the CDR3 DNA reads TGTGCCAGCAGTTTATCCGGTGCGGGGGAGGGGTACGAGCAGTACGTC. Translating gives CASSLSGAGEGYEQYV.

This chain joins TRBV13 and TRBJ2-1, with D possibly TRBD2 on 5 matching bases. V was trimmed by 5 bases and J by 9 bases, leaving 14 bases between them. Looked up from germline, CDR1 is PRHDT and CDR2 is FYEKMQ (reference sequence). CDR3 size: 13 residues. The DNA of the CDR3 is TGTGCCAGCAGCCCCGGGATGGAGAGTGAGCAGTTCTTC. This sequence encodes CASSPGMESEQFF.

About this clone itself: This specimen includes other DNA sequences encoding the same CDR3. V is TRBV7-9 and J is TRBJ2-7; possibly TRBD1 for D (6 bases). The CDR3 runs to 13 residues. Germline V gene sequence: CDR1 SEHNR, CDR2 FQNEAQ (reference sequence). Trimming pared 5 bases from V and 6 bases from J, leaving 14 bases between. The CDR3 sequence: CASSRQGLGEQYF. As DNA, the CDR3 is TGTGCCAGCAGCCGGCAGGGGCTCGGCGAGCAGTACTTC.

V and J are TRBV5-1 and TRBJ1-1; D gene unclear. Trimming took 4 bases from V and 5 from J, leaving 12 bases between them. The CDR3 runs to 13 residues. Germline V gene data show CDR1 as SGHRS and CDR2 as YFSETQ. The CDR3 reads CASSLEPGTEAFF. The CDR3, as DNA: TGCGCCAGCAGCCTAGAACCTGGGACTGAAGCTTTCTTT.

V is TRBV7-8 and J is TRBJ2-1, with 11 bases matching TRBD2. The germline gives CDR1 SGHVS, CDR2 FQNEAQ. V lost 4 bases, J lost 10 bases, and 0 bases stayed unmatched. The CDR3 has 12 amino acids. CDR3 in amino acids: CASSSSGGEQFF. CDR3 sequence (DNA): TGTGCCAGCAGCTCTAGCGGGGGGGAGCAGTTCTTC.